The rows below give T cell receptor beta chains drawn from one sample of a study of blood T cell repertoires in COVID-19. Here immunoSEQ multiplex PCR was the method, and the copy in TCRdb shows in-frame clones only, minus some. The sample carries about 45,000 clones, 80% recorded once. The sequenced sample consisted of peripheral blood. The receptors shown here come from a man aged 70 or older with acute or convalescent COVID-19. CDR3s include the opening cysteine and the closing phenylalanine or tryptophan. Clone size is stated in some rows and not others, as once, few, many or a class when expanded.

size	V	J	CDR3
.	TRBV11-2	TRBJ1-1	CASSLDSRGRTEAFF
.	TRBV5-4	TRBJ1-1	CASSPGQDYMNTEAFF
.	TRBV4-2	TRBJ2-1	CASSQEKYSYNEQFF
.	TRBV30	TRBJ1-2	CAWNRGNYGYTF
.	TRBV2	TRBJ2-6	CASTTTSGGLSGANVLTF
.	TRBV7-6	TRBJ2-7	CASSLGSGGYYEQYF
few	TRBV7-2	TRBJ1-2	CASGDRGRGYTF
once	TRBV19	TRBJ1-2	CASSALRDRRVYGYTF
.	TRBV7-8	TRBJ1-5	CASSLEGYGYQPQHF
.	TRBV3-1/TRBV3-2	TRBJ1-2	CASSGTTGQVNGYTF
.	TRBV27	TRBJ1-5	CASSWTVGNQPQHF
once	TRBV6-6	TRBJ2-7	CASSQKRGGGTYEQYF
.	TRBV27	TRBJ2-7	CASRHYQGGSYEQYF
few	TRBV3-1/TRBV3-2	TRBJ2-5	CASSQGWSGGGEKTQYF
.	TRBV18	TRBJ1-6	CASSPKARDRSSYNSPLHF
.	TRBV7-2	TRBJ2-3	CASSFGPSTDTQYF
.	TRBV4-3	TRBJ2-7	CASSQDRGGWNEQYF
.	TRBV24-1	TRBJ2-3	CATVRADTQYF
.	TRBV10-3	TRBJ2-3	CAISGQGVGTDTQYF
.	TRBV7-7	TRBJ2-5	CASSLVPPGTGAGETQYF
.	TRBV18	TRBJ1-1	CASSPRSQGLRKTEAFF
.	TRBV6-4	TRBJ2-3	CASSDEAGRGDTQYF
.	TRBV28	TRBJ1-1	CASRFLYPGQGDTEAFF
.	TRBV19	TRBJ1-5	CASSLAGTGSQRSNQPQHF
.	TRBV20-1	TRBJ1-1	CSGVLNTEAFF
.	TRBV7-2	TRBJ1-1	CASSRNYEAFF
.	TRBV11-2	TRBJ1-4	CASSYLGQGRGEKLFF
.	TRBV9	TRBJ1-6	CASSVGQGNSPLHF
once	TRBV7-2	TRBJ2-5	CASFYDPETQYF
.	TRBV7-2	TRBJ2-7	CASSLDTFYEQYF
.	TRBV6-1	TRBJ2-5	CASSEFGSERGRSKYF
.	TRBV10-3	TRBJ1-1	CAISPGHPLNTEAFF
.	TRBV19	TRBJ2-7	CASSSRDRGLYEQYF